Below, one T cell receptor beta chain is given with its context. Its antigen is as yet unknown. The data stem from a study of cytomegalovirus exposure and HLA in healthy donors. Notes on the study in general: The classifier reportedly diagnosed cytomegalovirus status with high specificity and sensitivity. The listing of roughly 160 TCR beta chains classed them as cytomegalovirus-associated.

The method was immunoSEQ multiplex PCR; TCRdb's version includes in-frame clones alone and lacks a portion of them. The sample lists 150,000 to 200,000 clones, 70% to 90% occurring once. The sample was PBMCs. The receptor was derived from a woman aged 25 to 45 in good health and CMV-seronegative.

The CDR3 here is CASSLGQGPNTGELFF. The CDR3 DNA sequence: TGTGCCAGCAGCCTCGGACAGGGCCCGAACACCGGGGAGCTGTTTTTT. The chain uses TRBV7-9 and TRBJ2-2; 8 bases fit TRBD1. V was pared by 5 bases and J by 0 bases, with 5 bases of the junction left unmatched. The CDR3 runs 16 residues. Germline CDR1 and CDR2: SEHNR and FQNEAQ (reference sequence).